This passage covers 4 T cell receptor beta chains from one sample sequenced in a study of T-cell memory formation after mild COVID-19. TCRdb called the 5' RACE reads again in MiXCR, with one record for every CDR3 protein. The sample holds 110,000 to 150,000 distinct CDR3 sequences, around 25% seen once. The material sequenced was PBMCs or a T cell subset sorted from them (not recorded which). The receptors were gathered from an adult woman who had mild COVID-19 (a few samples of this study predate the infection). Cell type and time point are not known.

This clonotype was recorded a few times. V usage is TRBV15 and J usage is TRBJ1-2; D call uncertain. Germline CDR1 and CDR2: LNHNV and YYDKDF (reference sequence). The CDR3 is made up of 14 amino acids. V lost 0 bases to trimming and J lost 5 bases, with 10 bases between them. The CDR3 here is CATSRDLDLYGYTF. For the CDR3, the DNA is TGTGCCACCAGCAGAGATCTCGACCTTTATGGCTACACCTTC.

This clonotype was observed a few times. In DNA, the CDR3 is TGCGCCAGCATGCGAGGGGAGAACACAGATACGCAGTATTTT. As protein: CASMRGENTDTQYF. The chain has TRBV5-1 and TRBJ2-3; D might be TRBD1 or TRBD2, each matching 5 bases. Germline V gene sequence: CDR1 SGHRS, CDR2 YFSETQ. CDR3 length: 14 residues. V was trimmed by 6 bases and J by 2 bases, leaving 13 bases between them.

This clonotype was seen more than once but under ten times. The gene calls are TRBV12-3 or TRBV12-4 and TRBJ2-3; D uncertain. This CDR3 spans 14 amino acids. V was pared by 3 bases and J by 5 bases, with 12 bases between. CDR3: CASSFLGYGDTQYF. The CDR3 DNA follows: TGTGCCAGCAGTTTCCTCGGTTACGGAGATACGCAGTATTTT.

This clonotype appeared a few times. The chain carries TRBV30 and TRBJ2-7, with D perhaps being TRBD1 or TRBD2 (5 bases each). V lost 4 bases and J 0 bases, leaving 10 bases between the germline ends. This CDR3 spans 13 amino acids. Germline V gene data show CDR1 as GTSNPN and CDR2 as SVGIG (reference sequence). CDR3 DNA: TGTGCCTGGACGGGGCCTAGCTCCTACGAGCAGTACTTC. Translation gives CAWTGPSSYEQYF. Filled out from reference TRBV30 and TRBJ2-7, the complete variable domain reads SQTIHQWPATLVQPVGSPLSLECTVEGTSNPNLYWYRQAAGRGLQLLFYSVGIGQISSEVPQNLSASRPQDRQFILSSKKLLLSDSGFYLCAWTGPSSYEQYFGPGTRLTVT.